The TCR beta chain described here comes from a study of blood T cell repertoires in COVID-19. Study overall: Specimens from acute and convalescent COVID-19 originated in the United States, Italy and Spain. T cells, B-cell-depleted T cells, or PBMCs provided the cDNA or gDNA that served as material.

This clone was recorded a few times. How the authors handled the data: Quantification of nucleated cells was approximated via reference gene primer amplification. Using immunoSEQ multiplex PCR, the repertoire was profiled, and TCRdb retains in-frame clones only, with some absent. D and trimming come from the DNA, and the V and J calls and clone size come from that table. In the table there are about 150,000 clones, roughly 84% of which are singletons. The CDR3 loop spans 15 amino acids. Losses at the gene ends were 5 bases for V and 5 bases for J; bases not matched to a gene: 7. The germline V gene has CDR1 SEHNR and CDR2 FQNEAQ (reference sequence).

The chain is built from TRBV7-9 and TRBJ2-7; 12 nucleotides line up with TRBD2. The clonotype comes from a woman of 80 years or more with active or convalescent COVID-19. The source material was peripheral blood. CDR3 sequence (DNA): TGTGCCAGCAGCCCGACCGGACTAGCGGGAAACGAGCAGTACTTC. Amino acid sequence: CASSPTGLAGNEQYF.